This T cell receptor (beta chain) derives from a study of beta chain features in type 1 diabetes. Whole-study context: Patients shared similar age, gender and cell yields with healthy donors. Whole-study results and caveats: The study left unresolved whether HLA type influences TCRB rearrangement. A greater similarity of naive, central memory and Treg TCRB repertoires was seen among patients than among healthy donors.

This clone appeared a few times. The antigen is undetermined. Since all of the isolated RNA was reverse transcribed, expressed TCRB transcripts were what got sequenced. Using immunoSEQ multiplex PCR, the repertoire was profiled, and TCRdb retains in-frame clones only, with some absent. Seen here are hundreds of thousands of clones, roughly 13% observed once, and the top ten hold more than 0.015%. The V gene's germline CDR1 is SGHTA and CDR2 FQGNSA. This CDR3 contains 15 residues. V was pared by 3 bases and J by 4 bases, with 14 bases between. The sequencing sample was made of naive CD4+ T cells from blood. The sequence came from a man in his late teens or twenties in good health. The chain uses TRBV7-2 and TRBJ2-3; D is possibly TRBD1 (7 bases). For the CDR3, the DNA is TGTGCCAGCAGCTTGAGGGGAGGACAGGCAGATACGCAGTATTTT. It codes for CASSLRGGQADTQYF.